This T cell receptor beta chain was captured in a study of blood T cell repertoires in COVID-19. The overall study: Samples taken during acute and convalescent COVID-19 were collected in the United States, Italy and Spain. PBMCs, B-cell-depleted T cells, or T cells provided the cDNA or gDNA that made up the material.

The CDR3 runs 14 residues. Between the trimmed V and J ends, which lost 6 bases and 4 bases, there was a span of 16 bases. CDR1 and CDR2 from the germline V gene are MNHEY and SMNVEV (reference sequence). Points on this clone: The same CDR3 arises from other DNA sequences in this sample as well.

Profiled with immunoSEQ multiplex PCR; TCRdb holds only in-frame clones, not every one. The table has around 310,000 clones, 70% to 90% seen once. What was sequenced was PBMCs or T cells enriched from blood (not recorded which). The gene calls are TRBV27 and TRBJ2-7; weak D call: TRBD1 (6 bases). This receptor was obtained from a woman between 40 and 50 years old who had recovered from COVID-19. DNA for the CDR3: TGTGCCAGCAGCTACGCTAGGACAGATTACGAGCAGTACTTC. This encodes CASSYARTDYEQYF.